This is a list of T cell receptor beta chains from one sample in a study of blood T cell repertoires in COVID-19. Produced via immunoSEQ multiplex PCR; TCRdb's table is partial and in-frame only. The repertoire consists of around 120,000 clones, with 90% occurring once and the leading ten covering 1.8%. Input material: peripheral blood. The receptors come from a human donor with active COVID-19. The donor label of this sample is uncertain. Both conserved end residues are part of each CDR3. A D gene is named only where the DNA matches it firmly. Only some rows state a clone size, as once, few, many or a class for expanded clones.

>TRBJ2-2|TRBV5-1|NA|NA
CASRPSGHQNTGELFF
TGCGCCAGCAGGCCCTCGGGACACCAGAACACCGGGGAGCTGTTTTTT
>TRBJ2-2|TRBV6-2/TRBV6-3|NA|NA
CASSYSWLTGELFF
TGTGCCAGCAGTTACTCGTGGCTCACCGGGGAGCTGTTTTTT
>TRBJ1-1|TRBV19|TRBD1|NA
CASRFSGGRTEAFF
TGTGCCAGTAGGTTTTCAGGGGGCAGGACTGAAGCTTTCTTT
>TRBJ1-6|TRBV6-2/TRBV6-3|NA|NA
CASRYETRSGPLHF
TGTGCCAGCAGATACGAGACCCGGTCGGGGCCCCTCCACTTT
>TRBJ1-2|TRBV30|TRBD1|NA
CAWTGSTGNYGYTF
TGTGCCTGGACCGGTTCGACAGGGAACTATGGCTACACCTTC
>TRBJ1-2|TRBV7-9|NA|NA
CASSLDTTYGYTF
TGTGCCAGCAGCTTAGACACTACCTATGGCTACACCTTC
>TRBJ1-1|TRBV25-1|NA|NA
CASSEVRQGNTEAFF
TGTGCCAGCAGTGAAGTTAGGCAGGGGAATACTGAAGCTTTCTTT
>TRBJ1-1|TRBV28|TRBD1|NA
CASSRDRGSTEAFF
TGTGCCAGCAGCCGGGACAGGGGGAGCACTGAAGCTTTCTTT
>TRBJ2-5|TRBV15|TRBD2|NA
CATSRDSLAGETQYF
TGTGCCACCAGCAGAGATAGTCTAGCGGGCGAGACCCAGTACTTC
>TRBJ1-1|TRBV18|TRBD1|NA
CASSPRAFGTEMNTEAFF
TGTGCCAGCTCACCAAGAGCGTTCGGGACAGAGATGAACACTGAAGCTTTCTTT
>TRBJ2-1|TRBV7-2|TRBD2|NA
CASSRGGAVVYNEQFF
TGTGCCAGCAGCCGGGGGGGGGCCGTTGTCTACAATGAGCAGTTCTTC
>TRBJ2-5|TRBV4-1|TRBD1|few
CASSQGTGKGTQYF
TGCGCCAGCAGCCAAGGGACAGGGAAGGGGACCCAGTACTTC
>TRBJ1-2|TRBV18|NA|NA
CASSPNRSYGYTF
TGTGCCAGCTCACCCAACAGGTCCTATGGCTACACCTTC
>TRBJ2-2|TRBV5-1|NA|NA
CASSLEAGATGELFF
TGCGCCAGCAGCTTGGAGGCAGGGGCCACCGGGGAGCTGTTTTTT
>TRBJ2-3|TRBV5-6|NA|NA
CASSMNYRSLPMDTQYF
TGTGCCAGCAGCATGAACTACAGGAGCCTCCCGATGGATACGCAGTATTTT